One and the same sample provided the 8 T cell receptor beta chains below, sequenced in a study of human T cells and chemical hapten exposure. In TCRdb, the RACE reads were re-called with MiXCR into one record per CDR3 protein. The data hold around 250,000 distinct CDR3 sequences, with about 9% observed a single time. Described time point: pre-sensitization, week 0. Treatment defined: therapeutic diphenylcyclopropenone sensitization with weekly scalp DPC. The input for sequencing was whole blood, taken in connection with sensitization to the hapten diphenylcyclopropenone (DPC). Receptors originate from a woman between 40 and 50 years old with alopecia areata. Some clones in this sample may be carry-over from other donors' samples.

This clonotype was picked up many times. The chain uses TRBV11-2 and TRBJ2-7, with TRBD2 matching over 9 bases. CDR3 length equals 15 residues. Germline values: CDR1 SGHAT, CDR2 FQNNGV. J lost 6 bases, V lost 5 bases, and 11 bases had no gene match. CDR3 in DNA: TGTGCCAGCAGCCTTACCAGCGGGAGGAAGATCGAGCAGTACTTC. Translating gives CASSLTSGRKIEQYF. Full variable domain (rest looked up from reference TRBV11-2 and TRBJ2-7): EAGVAQSPRYKIIEKRQSVAFWCNPISGHATLYWYQQILGQGPKLLIQFQNNGVVDDSQLPKDRFSAERLKGVDSTLKIQPAKLEDSAVYLCASSLTSGRKIEQYFGPGTRLTVT.

This clonotype was detected many times. The rearrangement uses TRBV20-1 and TRBJ2-7, with TRBD1 as a possible D gene (8 bases). CDR1 is DFQATT, CDR2 SNEGSKA, per germline (reference sequence). Trimming removed 6 bases at V and 3 bases at J, with 21 bases between. The CDR3 contains 15 residues. The DNA for the CDR3 is TGCAGTGCGAGTGACAGGGGTTGGGAGGGCTACGAGCAGTACTTC. Residues: CSASDRGWEGYEQYF.

DNA of the CDR3: TGTGCCAGCAGTAGGGGGACAGGGGGCGCAGAGACCCAGTACTTC. Encoded protein: CASSRGTGGAETQYF. The genes are TRBV12-3 or TRBV12-4 and TRBJ2-5; 12 nucleotides line up with TRBD1. CDR3 length: 15 amino acids. Germline trimming cut 5 bases from V and 4 bases from J; bases unmatched to any gene: 5.

The table lists this clonotype with many counts. The chain uses TRBV10-3 and TRBJ1-2, with 8 bases that match TRBD1. The length of the CDR3 is 15 residues. V lost 7 bases to trimming and J lost 8 bases; unmatched junction nucleotides: 15. Germline values: CDR1 ENHRY, CDR2 SYGVKD. The CDR3 region has the DNA TGTGCCATCACATTCACGGGACAGGCCCAAAGCGGCTACACCTTC. Protein: CAITFTGQAQSGYTF.

V gene TRBV30 combines with J gene TRBJ2-5; the D is unclear. The CDR3 runs to 12 residues. Germline V gene lookup returns CDR1 GTSNPN and CDR2 SVGIG (reference sequence). V was cut by 5 bases and J by 5 bases, with 12 bases left in between. The CDR3 nucleotides read TGTGCCTGGGAGAAATCGTCCGAGACCCAGTACTTC. Protein: CAWEKSSETQYF.

V usage is TRBV12-3 or TRBV12-4 and J usage is TRBJ1-1, with D possibly TRBD1 on 5 matching bases. Trimming shortened V by 1 base and J by 11 bases, and 14 bases separated the two germline ends. CDR3 length: 13 amino acids. CDR3 DNA: TGTGCCAGCAGTTTAGGGGAGGGGCAGGCCGCTTTCTTT. It encodes CASSLGEGQAAFF.

This clonotype was found many times. V is TRBV28 and J is TRBJ1-5; no clear D. This CDR3 comprises 13 residues. Germline V gene data show CDR1 as MDHEN and CDR2 as SYDVKM. Trimming removed 4 bases from V and 3 bases from J, with 7 bases in between. CDR3 sequence reads: CASSSGNNQPQHF. CDR3 coding DNA: TGTGCCAGCAGTTCGGGGAACAATCAGCCCCAGCATTTT.

This clonotype was seen a few times. The CDR3 DNA reads as TGTGCCATCAGTGAGGGGGACAGGAAGAGCTCCTACGAGCAGTACTTC. This encodes CAISEGDRKSSYEQYF. The chain combines TRBV10-3 with TRBJ2-7; TRBD1 matches at 8 bases. This CDR3 is built from 16 residues. Germline V lookup: CDR1 ENHRY, CDR2 SYGVKD. V was clipped by 2 bases and J by 0 bases; unmatched bases: 6.